This T cell receptor (beta chain) was identified during a study of response to subunit inactivated influenza vaccine. Study conclusions and caveats: That few new T cells are recruited by each seasonal influenza vaccination was the authors' suggestion.

TCRdb processed the RT-PCR reads anew with MiXCR; each CDR3 protein has one entry. The sample holds around 480,000 distinct CDR3 sequences, approximately 9.9% seen once. The CDR3 is 14 amino acids. The J segment lost 8 bases and the V segment lost 4 bases, leaving 10 bases of the junction unmatched. The sample holds a few counts of this clonotype. The antigen is undetermined. The chain is built from TRBV12-3 or TRBV12-4 and TRBJ1-2; 7 bases map to TRBD1. Sequencing was performed on PBMCs from blood, taken roughly 6 weeks after vaccination. The sequence was collected from a man over 45 who received an inactivated influenza vaccine. The CDR3 spells CASSSRQGYRGYTF. The CDR3 DNA is TGTGCCAGCAGTTCCCGACAGGGTTATAGAGGCTACACCTTC.